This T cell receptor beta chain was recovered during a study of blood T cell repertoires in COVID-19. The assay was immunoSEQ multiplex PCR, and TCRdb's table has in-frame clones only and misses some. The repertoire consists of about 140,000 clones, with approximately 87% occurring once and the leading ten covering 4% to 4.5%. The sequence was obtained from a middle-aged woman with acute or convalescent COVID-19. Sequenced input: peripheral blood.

CDR3 sequence: CAWSETGTSTDTQYF. The CDR3 DNA reads as TGTGCCTGGAGTGAAACGGGAACTAGCACAGATACGCAGTATTTT. The chain couples TRBV30 to TRBJ2-3, with D maybe TRBD2 (5 bases). The CDR3 is 15 amino acids. Per germline, CDR1 GTSNPN and CDR2 SVGIG (reference sequence). The V and J ends lost 1 base and 0 bases respectively, with 11 bases between them.